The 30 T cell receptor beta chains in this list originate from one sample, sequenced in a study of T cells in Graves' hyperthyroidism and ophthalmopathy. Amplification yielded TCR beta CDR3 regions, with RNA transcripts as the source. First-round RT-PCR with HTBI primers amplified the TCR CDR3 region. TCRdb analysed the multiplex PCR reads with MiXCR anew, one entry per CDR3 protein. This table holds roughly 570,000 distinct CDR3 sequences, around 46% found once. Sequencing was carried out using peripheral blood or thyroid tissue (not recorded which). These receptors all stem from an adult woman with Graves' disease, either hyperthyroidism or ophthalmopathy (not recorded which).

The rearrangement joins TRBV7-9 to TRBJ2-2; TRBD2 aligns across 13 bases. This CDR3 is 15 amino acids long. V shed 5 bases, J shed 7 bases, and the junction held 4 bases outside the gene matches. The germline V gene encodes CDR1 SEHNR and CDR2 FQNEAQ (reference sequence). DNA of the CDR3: TGTGCCAGCAGCCTGGGACTAGCGGGGATCGGGGAGCTGTTTTTT. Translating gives CASSLGLAGIGELFF.

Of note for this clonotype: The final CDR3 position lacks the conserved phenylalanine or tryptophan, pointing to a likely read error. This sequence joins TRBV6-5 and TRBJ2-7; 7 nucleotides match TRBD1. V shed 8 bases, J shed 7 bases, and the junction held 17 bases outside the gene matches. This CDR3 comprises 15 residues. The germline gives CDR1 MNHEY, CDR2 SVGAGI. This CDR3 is CASRWSGTESSEQYL. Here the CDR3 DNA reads TGTGCCAGCCGATGGTCCGGGACAGAATCCAGTGAGCAGTACCTC.

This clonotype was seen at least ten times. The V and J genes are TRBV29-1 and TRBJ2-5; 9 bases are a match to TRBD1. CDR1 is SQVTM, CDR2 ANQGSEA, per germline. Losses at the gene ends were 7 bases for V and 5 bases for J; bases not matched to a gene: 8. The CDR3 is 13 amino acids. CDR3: CSALTGGQETQYF. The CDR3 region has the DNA TGCAGCGCCCTCACAGGGGGCCAGGAGACCCAGTACTTC.

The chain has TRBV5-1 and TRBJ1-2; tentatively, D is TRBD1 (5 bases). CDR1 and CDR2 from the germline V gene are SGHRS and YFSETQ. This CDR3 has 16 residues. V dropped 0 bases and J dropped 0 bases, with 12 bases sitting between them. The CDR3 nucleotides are TGCGCCAGCAGCTTGGTGGGGCCCCGACCTAACTATGGCTACACCTTC. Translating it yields CASSLVGPRPNYGYTF.

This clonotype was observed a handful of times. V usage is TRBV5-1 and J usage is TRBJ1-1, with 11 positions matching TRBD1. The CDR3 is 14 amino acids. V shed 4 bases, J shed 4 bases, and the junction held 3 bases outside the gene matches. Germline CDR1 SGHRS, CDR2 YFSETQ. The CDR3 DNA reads TGCGCCAGCAGCGGGGGACAGGGGGGCACTGAAGCTTTCTTT. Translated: CASSGGQGGTEAFF.

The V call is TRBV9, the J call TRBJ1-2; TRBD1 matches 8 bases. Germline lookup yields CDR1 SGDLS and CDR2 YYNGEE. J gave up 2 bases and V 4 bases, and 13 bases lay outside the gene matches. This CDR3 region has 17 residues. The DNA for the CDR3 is TGTGCCAGCAGCCCCCGCTCAACAGGGGGTACCAACTATGGCTACACCTTC. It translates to CASSPRSTGGTNYGYTF.

The CDR3 is CASSLGGGIGEQFF. The CDR3 DNA sequence: TGTGCCAGCAGCTTAGGTGGCGGGATTGGGGAGCAGTTCTTC. The J gene is TRBJ2-1, the V gene TRBV7-9; possibly TRBD2 for D (6 bases). V gave up 1 base and J gave up 10 bases, with 14 bases separating them. The CDR3 runs 14 residues. Germline V gene sequence: CDR1 SEHNR, CDR2 FQNEAQ (reference sequence). Complete variable domain (other parts from reference TRBV7-9 and TRBJ2-1): DTGVSQNPRHKITKRGQNVTFRCDPISEHNRLYWYRQTLGQGPEFLTYFQNEAQLEKSRLLSDRFSAERPKGSFSTLEIQRTEQGDSAMYLCASSLGGGIGEQFFGPGTRLTVL.

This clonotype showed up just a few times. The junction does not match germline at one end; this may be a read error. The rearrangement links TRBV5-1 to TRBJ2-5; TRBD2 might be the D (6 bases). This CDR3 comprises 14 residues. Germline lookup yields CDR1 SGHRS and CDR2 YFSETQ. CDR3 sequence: CASSLWGGEEPQYF. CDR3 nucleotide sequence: TGCGCCAGCAGCTTGTGGGGAGGTGAAGAGCCCCAGTACTTC.

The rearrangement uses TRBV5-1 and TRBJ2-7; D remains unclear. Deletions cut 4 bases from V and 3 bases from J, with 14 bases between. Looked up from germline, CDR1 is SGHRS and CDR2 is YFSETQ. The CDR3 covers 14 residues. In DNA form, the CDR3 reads TGCGCCAGCAGCCCCCCCGAGCATCTCTACGAGCAGTACTTC. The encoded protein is CASSPPEHLYEQYF.

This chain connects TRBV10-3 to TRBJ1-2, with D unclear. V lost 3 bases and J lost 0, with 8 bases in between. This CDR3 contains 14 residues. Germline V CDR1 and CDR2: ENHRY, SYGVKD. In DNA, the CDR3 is TGTGCCATCAGTGAATTCAAACCTAACTATGGCTACACCTTC. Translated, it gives CAISEFKPNYGYTF.

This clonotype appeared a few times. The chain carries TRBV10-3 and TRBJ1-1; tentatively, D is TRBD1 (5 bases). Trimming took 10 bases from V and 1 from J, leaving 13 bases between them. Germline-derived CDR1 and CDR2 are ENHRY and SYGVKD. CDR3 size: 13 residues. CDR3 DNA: TGTGCCAGCTCAGGGCAGACGAACACTGAAGCTTTCTTT. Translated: CASSGQTNTEAFF.

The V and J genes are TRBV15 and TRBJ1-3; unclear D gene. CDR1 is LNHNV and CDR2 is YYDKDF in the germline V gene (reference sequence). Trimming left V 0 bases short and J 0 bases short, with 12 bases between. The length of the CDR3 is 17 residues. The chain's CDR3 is CATSRDLAVSSGNTIYF. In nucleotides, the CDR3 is TGTGCCACCAGCAGAGATCTAGCGGTGAGCTCTGGAAACACCATATATTTT.

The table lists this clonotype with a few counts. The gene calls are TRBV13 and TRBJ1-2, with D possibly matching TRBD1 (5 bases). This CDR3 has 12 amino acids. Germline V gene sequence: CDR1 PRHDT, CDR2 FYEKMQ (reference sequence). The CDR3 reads CARDRGIYGYTF. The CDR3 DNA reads TGTGCTAGAGACCGGGGGATCTATGGCTACACCTTC.

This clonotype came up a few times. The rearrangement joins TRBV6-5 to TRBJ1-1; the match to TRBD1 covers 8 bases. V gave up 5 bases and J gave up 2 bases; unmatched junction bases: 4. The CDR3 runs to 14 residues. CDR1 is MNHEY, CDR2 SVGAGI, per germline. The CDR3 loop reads CASSDRGTNTEAFF. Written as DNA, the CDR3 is TGTGCCAGCAGTGACAGGGGAACAAACACTGAAGCTTTCTTT.

The CDR3 coding sequence is TGTGCCATCAATTACACCCCCGATCAGCCCCAGCATTTT. Protein sequence: CAINYTPDQPQHF. The rearrangement uses TRBV10-3 and TRBJ1-5; unclear D gene. Germline V gene data show CDR1 as ENHRY and CDR2 as SYGVKD. V was shortened by 7 bases and J by 5 bases, with 12 bases between the two germline ends. The CDR3 is 13 residues long.

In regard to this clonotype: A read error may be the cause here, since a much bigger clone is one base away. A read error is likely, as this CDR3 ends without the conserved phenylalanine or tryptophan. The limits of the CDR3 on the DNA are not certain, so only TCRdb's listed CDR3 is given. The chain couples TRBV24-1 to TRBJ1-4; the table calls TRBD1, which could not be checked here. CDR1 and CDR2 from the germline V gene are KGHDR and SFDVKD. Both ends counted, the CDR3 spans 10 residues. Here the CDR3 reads CASRRSGREP.

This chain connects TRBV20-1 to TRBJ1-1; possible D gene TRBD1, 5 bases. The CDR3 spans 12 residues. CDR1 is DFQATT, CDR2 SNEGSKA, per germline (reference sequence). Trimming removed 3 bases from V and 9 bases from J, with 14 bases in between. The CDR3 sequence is CSASGSGTQAFF. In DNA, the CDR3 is TGCAGTGCTAGCGGTTCGGGGACGCAAGCTTTCTTT.

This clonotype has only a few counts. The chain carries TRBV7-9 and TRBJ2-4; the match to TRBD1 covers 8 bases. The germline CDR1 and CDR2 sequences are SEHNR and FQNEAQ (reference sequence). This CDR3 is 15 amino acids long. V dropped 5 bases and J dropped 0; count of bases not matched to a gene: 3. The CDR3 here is CASSTGGLAKNIQYF. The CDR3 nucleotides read TGTGCCAGCAGCACAGGGGGTCTAGCCAAAAACATTCAGTACTTC.

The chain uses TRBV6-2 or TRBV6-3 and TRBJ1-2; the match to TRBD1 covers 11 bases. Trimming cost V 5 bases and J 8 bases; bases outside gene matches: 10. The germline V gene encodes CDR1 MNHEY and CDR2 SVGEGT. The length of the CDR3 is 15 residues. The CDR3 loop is CASSPHGQGAKGYTF. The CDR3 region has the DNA TGTGCCAGCAGTCCCCATGGACAGGGGGCGAAAGGCTACACCTTC.

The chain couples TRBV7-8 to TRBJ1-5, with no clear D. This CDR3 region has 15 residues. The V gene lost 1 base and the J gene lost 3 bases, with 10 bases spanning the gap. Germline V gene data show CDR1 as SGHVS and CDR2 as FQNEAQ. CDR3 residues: CASSLGTRYNQPQHF. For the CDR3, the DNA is TGTGCCAGCAGCTTAGGTACGAGATACAATCAGCCCCAGCATTTT. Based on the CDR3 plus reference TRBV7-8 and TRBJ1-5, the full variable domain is GAGVSQSPRYKVAKRGQDVALRCDPISGHVSLFWYQQALGQGPEFLTYFQNEAQLDKSGLPSDRFFAERPEGSVSTLKIQRTQQEDSAVYLCASSLGTRYNQPQHFGDGTRLSIL.

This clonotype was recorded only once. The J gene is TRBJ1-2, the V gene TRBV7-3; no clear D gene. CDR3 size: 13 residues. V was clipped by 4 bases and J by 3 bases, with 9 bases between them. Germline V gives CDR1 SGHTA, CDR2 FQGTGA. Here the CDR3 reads CASSSRLHYGYTF. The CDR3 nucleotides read TGTGCCAGCAGCTCCCGCCTTCACTATGGCTACACCTTC.

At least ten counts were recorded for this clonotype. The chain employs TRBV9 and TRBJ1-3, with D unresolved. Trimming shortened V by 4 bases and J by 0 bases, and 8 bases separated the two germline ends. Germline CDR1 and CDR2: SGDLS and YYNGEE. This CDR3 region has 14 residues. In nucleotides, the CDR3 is TGTGCCAGCAGCCCGGATTTCTCTGGAAACACCATATATTTT. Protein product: CASSPDFSGNTIYF.

CDR3 DNA: TGCAGTGGAGCGGGGGCAGGGGGTAATTATAGCAATCAGCCCCAGCATTTT. It yields the protein CSGAGAGGNYSNQPQHF. This chain uses TRBV20-1 with TRBJ1-5; 7 nucleotides match TRBD1. CDR1 and CDR2 (germline): DFQATT, SNEGSKA (reference sequence). The CDR3 length is 17 residues. After removal of 7 bases from V and 0 bases from J, the junction contained 15 bases not matched to a gene.

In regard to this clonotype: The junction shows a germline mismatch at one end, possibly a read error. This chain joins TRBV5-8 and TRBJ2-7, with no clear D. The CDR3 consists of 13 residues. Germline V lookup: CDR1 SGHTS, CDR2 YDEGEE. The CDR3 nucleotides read TGTGACAGCAGCTTGGTCATGAGTTACGAGCAGTACTTC. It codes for CDSSLVMSYEQYF.

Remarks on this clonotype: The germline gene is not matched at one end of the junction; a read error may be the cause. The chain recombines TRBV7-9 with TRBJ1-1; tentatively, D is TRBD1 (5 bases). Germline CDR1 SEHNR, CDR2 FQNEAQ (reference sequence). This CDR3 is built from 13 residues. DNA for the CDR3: TGTGTCAGCAGCTTGGGGGTGGACACTGAAGCTTTCTTT. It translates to CVSSLGVDTEAFF.

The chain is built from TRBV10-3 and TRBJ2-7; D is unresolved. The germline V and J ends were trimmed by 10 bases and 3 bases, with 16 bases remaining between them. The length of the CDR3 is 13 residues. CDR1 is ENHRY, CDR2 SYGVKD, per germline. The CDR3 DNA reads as TGTGCCAGCAGCCGGACGGCAAACTACGAGCAGTACTTC. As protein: CASSRTANYEQYF.

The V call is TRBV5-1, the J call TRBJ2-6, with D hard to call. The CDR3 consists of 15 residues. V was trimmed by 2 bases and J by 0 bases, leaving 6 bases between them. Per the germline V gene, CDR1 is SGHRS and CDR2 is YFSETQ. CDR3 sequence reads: CASSLGPSGANVLTF. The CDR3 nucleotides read TGCGCCAGCAGCTTAGGGCCCTCTGGGGCCAACGTCCTGACTTTC.

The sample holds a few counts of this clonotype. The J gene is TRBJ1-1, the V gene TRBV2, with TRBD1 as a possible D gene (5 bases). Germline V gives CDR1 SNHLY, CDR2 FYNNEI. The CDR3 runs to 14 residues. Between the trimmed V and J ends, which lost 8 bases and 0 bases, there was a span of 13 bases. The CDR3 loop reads CASSRGGMNTEAFF. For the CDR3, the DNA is TGTGCCAGCTCTCGGGGGGGGATGAACACTGAAGCTTTCTTT. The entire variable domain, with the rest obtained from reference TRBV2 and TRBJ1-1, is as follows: EPEVTQTPSHQVTQMGQEVILRCVPISNHLYFYWYRQILGQKVEFLVSFYNNEISEKSEIFDDQFSVERPDGSNFTLKIRSTKLEDSAMYFCASSRGGMNTEAFFGQGTRLTVV.

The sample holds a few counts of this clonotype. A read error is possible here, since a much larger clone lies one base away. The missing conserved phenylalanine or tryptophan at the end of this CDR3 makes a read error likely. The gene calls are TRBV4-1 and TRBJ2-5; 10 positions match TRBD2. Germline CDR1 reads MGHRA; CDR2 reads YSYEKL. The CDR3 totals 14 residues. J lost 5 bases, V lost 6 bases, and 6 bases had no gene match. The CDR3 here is CASSPSGSDETQYL. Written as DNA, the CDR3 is TGCGCCAGCAGTCCTAGCGGGAGCGACGAGACCCAGTACCTC.

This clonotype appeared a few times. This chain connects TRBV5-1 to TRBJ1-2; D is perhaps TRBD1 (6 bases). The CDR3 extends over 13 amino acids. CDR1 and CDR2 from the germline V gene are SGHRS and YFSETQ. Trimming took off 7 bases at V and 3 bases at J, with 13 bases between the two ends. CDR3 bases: TGCGCCAGCTCGGCGGCAGGGGACTATGGCTACACCTTC. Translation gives CASSAAGDYGYTF. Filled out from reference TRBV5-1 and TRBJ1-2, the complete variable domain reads KAGVTQTPRYLIKTRGQQVTLSCSPISGHRSVSWYQQTPGQGLQFLFEYFSETQRNKGNFPGRFSGRQFSNSRSEMNVSTLELGDSALYLCASSAAGDYGYTFGSGTRLTVV.